A selection of T cell receptor beta chains follows, all from one sample in a study of blood T cell repertoires in COVID-19. Clones were read by immunoSEQ multiplex PCR, and TCRdb kept only the in-frame ones, dropping some. The table lists more than 85,000 clones, over 70% of them singletons, with around 4.5% in the top ten. The sample consisted of peripheral blood. All receptors derive from a woman between 50 and 59 years old with acute or convalescent COVID-19. The CDR3 runs from the conserved cysteine through the conserved F or W. The order of the fields is J gene, clone size, D gene, V gene, CDR3 DNA, CDR3 protein. D genes are given only for firm matches. Rows give clone size only sometimes, using once, few, many, or a class for an expanded clone.

>TRBJ2-1|NA|NA|TRBV28
TGTGCCAGCAGCCTAGTGGCGGGGCTGGATGAGCAGTTCTTC
CASSLVAGLDEQFF
>TRBJ1-5|NA|NA|TRBV28
TGTGCCAGCAGTGTAAGGGGGCAGCCCCAGCATTTT
CASSVRGQPQHF
>TRBJ1-1|NA|TRBD1|TRBV7-9
TGTGCCAGCAGCCTCCCGGGACAGCCTTTGAACACTGAAGCTTTCTTT
CASSLPGQPLNTEAFF
>TRBJ1-1|NA|NA|TRBV6-1
TGTGCCAGCAGTGCTACTTGGGGAGGGGTCCGGATGGATCCCGAAGCTTTCTTT
CASSATWGGVRMDPEAFF
>TRBJ1-1|NA|NA|TRBV28
TGTGCCAGCAGTTTATTGGATCGAGGGACTGAAGCTTTCTTT
CASSLLDRGTEAFF
>TRBJ2-3|NA|NA|TRBV6-1
TGTGCCAGCAGTGAAGCGAGGGTACATACGCAGTATTTT
CASSEARVHTQYF
>TRBJ2-1|NA|TRBD2|TRBV11-2
TGTGCCAGCAGCGCCTCACGCGGGGGGCTATACAATGAGCAGTTCTTC
CASSASRGGLYNEQFF
>TRBJ2-7|NA|TRBD1|TRBV10-3
TGTGCCATCAGTGAAGACAGGGGGCAAGGGCAGTACTTC
CAISEDRGQGQYF
>TRBJ2-2|few|TRBD2|TRBV7-2
TGTGCCAGCAGCGCCCGCGGGGGGAACACCGGGGAGCTGTTTTTT
CASSARGGNTGELFF
>TRBJ1-1|NA|NA|TRBV7-9
TGTGCCAGCAGCCCCCTCACTGAAGCTTTCTTT
CASSPLTEAFF
>TRBJ2-2|NA|TRBD1|TRBV11-2
TGTGCCAGCAGCCCCGGGACAGGGTTTGACGGGGAGCTGTTTTTT
CASSPGTGFDGELFF
>TRBJ2-7|NA|TRBD1|TRBV19
TGTGCCAGTAGTGAGGACAGGGCGGACTCTTACGAGCAGTACTTC
CASSEDRADSYEQYF
>TRBJ1-4|NA|NA|TRBV10-3
TGTGCCACGCGACAGTTTGTTAATGAAAAACTGTTTTTT
CATRQFVNEKLFF
>TRBJ2-7|NA|NA|TRBV12-3/TRBV12-4
TGTGCCAGCAGATGGGGCCCTAACGAGCAGTACTTC
CASRWGPNEQYF
>TRBJ1-2|NA|TRBD1|TRBV18
TGTGCCAGCTCACCACCCGGGACAGGGATCTCTGGCTACACCTTC
CASSPPGTGISGYTF
>TRBJ2-2|NA|NA|TRBV19
TGTGCCACCTCCCAGGGAATAGAGGGGGAGCTGTTTTTT
CATSQGIEGELFF
>TRBJ1-5|few|NA|TRBV28
TGTGCCAGCAGTTGGGGGGGCTTCGGCAATCAGCCCCAGCATTTT
CASSWGGFGNQPQHF
>TRBJ2-3|NA|NA|TRBV19
TGTGCCAGTAGTATATCAGGGTTCGAAAACACAGATACGCAGTATTTT
CASSISGFENTDTQYF
>TRBJ1-2|NA|TRBD1|TRBV5-1
TGCGCCAGCAGCTTGACCGGGACAGGGGTTAAAGGCTACACCTTC
CASSLTGTGVKGYTF
>TRBJ1-4|NA|TRBD1|TRBV6-5
TGTGCCAGCAGTTCCAATAGGGGGCCTAATGAAAAACTGTTTTTT
CASSSNRGPNEKLFF
>TRBJ1-5|few|NA|TRBV7-2
TGTGCCAGCAGCTTAAAGACAGGCAATCAGCCCCAGCATTTT
CASSLKTGNQPQHF
>TRBJ2-3|once|NA|TRBV2
TGTGCCAGCAGTGATACCAGGGGCATGGGTACGCAGTATTTT
CASSDTRGMGTQYF
>TRBJ2-7|NA|NA|TRBV19
TGTGCCAGTAGTGAGACGGCGGTCTACGAGCAGTACTTC
CASSETAVYEQYF
>TRBJ1-2|NA|NA|TRBV3-1/TRBV3-2
TGTGCCAGCAGCGCAGACGGGGGGCGAAGCGGCTACACCTTC
CASSADGGRSGYTF
>TRBJ2-7|NA|TRBD1|TRBV11-2
TGTGCCAGCAGCTCCCGGACAGGGGTCGCCGAGCAGTACTTC
CASSSRTGVAEQYF
>TRBJ1-4|NA|TRBD1|TRBV5-6
TGTGCCAGCAGCTTGGTAGGGGACAGGGTTGAAAAACTGTTTTTT
CASSLVGDRVEKLFF
>TRBJ1-1|once|NA|TRBV4-1
TGCGCCAGCAGCCAAGTCGGGAACACTGAAGCTTTCTTT
CASSQVGNTEAFF
>TRBJ2-1|NA|TRBD1|TRBV5-1
TGCGCCAGCAGCTATTATGCGACAGGGGTATACAATGAGCAGTTCTTC
CASSYYATGVYNEQFF
>TRBJ1-2|once|NA|TRBV6-1
TGTGCCAGCAGTGAGAGTTTCGCTAACTATGGCTACACCTTC
CASSESFANYGYTF
>TRBJ1-2|NA|NA|TRBV11-2
TGTGCCAGCAGCGCTGACAGGCCCGTGTTAAGTGGCTACACCTTC
CASSADRPVLSGYTF
>TRBJ2-1|NA|TRBD2|TRBV4-3
TGCGCCAGCAGCCAGTGGACTAGCGCCCACAATGAGCAGTTCTTC
CASSQWTSAHNEQFF
>TRBJ1-2|NA|TRBD1|TRBV4-3
TGCGCCAGCAGCCAAAACAGGGGTGAGGGCTATGGCTACACCTTC
CASSQNRGEGYGYTF
>TRBJ1-4|NA|NA|TRBV6-6
TGTGCCAGCAGTTCGGACAGATACGCAACTAATGAAAAACTGTTTTTT
CASSSDRYATNEKLFF
>TRBJ2-6|NA|TRBD2|TRBV4-2
TGTGCCAGCAGCCAAGATGGAAGACTAGGTAGCGGGGGGGCTGGGGCCAACGTCCTGACTTTC
CASSQDGRLGSGGAGANVLTF
>TRBJ2-2|NA|NA|TRBV7-3
TGTGCCAGCAGCTTACCCAGGCAGGGGGGCACCGGGGAGCTGTTTTTT
CASSLPRQGGTGELFF
>TRBJ2-1|few|TRBD2|TRBV7-3
TGTGCCAGCAGCCGCGGGACTAGCGGGGGCTACAATGAGCAGTTCTTC
CASSRGTSGGYNEQFF
>TRBJ2-5|NA|NA|TRBV5-1
TGCGCCAGCAGCTTGGTAGTCACGGGGGAGACCCAGTACTTC
CASSLVVTGETQYF
>TRBJ1-5|few|NA|TRBV7-9
TGTGCCAGCAGCTCTACAGGGTATCAGCCCCAGCATTTT
CASSSTGYQPQHF